The subject of this entry is one TCR beta chain. This sample is part of a study of blood T cell repertoires in COVID-19. Authors' methods: Nucleated cell counts were estimated from reference gene primer amplification. Sequencing was performed with immunoSEQ multiplex PCR; in TCRdb, only in-frame clones are kept and a portion is missing. That table furnishes V, J and clone size, whereas the DNA furnished D and trimming. Among 250,000 or so clones listed, about 68% were seen once. V shed 2 bases and J 2 bases; nucleotides not matched to a gene: 10. This CDR3 is 18 amino acids long. Germline assignment: CDR1 SGHVS and CDR2 FNYEAQ.

The chain combines TRBV7-6 with TRBJ1-4; 8 nucleotides match TRBD1. The TCR originated in a woman older than 75 with acute or convalescent COVID-19. Sequencing used peripheral blood. The CDR3 is CASSLSQGAGLTNEKLFF. CDR3 coding DNA: TGTGCCAGCAGCTTAAGTCAGGGGGCCGGTTTGACTAATGAAAAACTGTTTTTT.